Listed here are 15 T cell receptor beta chains from one sample, sequenced in a study of cytomegalovirus exposure and HLA in healthy donors. PCR used 60 Vbeta primers and 13 Jbeta primers. TCRdb's copy holds only in-frame clones and misses some; the assay was immunoSEQ multiplex PCR. Of 140,000 or so clones listed, just over 70% were seen once; the top ten hold under 2%. The sample consisted of PBMCs. Receptors were obtained from a woman under 40 in good health and CMV-seronegative.

This clone was seen just once. The gene calls are TRBV28 and TRBJ1-5; TRBD1 aligns across 8 bases. Germline V CDR1 and CDR2: MDHEN, SYDVKM. V lost 5 bases, J lost 6 bases, and 15 bases stayed unmatched. CDR3 length equals 17 residues. The CDR3 is CASSPYGQGGISQPQHF. The CDR3 nucleotides are TGTGCCAGCAGTCCCTACGGACAGGGTGGGATTTCTCAGCCCCAGCATTTT. Full variable domain (remainder filled in from reference TRBV28 and TRBJ1-5): DVKVTQSSRYLVKRTGEKVFLECVQDMDHENMFWYRQDPGLGLRLIYFSYDVKMKEKGDIPEGYSVSREKKERFSLILESASTNQTSMYLCASSPYGQGGISQPQHFGDGTRLSIL.

The sample holds a few counts of this clone. This rearrangement joins TRBV10-3 to TRBJ2-7, with 12 bases matching TRBD1. Germline CDR1 ENHRY, CDR2 SYGVKD. The CDR3 is 14 residues long. V dropped 4 bases and J dropped 5; count of bases not matched to a gene: 3. CDR3 nucleotides: TGTGCCATCAGTGGCCGGGACAGGGGGCACGAGCAGTACGTC. It yields the protein CAISGRDRGHEQYV.

The V call is TRBV28, the J call TRBJ2-1; D is possibly TRBD2 (6 bases). The ends were cut back, 8 bases at V and 2 bases at J, with 13 bases in the middle. The germline V gene has CDR1 MDHEN and CDR2 SYDVKM. CDR3 size: 14 residues. The DNA for the CDR3 is TGTGCCAGCGAGAGCGGGCATCCCTACAATGAGCAGTTCTTC. Protein: CASESGHPYNEQFF.

This clone has a handful of counts. CDR3 in DNA: TGTGCCAGCAGCCAAAAGGGGGTAGCGGGAGCGGTCCAAGAGACCCAGTACTTC. This encodes CASSQKGVAGAVQETQYF. The rearrangement uses TRBV4-2 and TRBJ2-5; 9 bases fit TRBD2. The CDR3 consists of 18 residues. J was trimmed by 1 base and V by 2 bases; bases with no gene match: 11. Per the germline V gene, CDR1 is LGHNA and CDR2 is YNFKEQ.

The chain uses TRBV5-1 and TRBJ2-7, with 9 bases lining up with TRBD2. Germline assignment: CDR1 SGHRS and CDR2 YFSETQ. This CDR3 is built from 16 residues. V was pared by 4 bases and J by 4 bases, with 12 bases of the junction left unmatched. The CDR3 DNA reads TGCGCCAGCAGCCGGGGGCGGGAGGGCCGATTTTACGAGCAGTACTTC. Translating gives CASSRGREGRFYEQYF. Complete variable domain (other parts from reference TRBV5-1 and TRBJ2-7): KAGVTQTPRYLIKTRGQQVTLSCSPISGHRSVSWYQQTPGQGLQFLFEYFSETQRNKGNFPGRFSGRQFSNSRSEMNVSTLELGDSALYLCASSRGREGRFYEQYFGPGTRLTVT.

The chain uses TRBV18 and TRBJ1-2, with D hard to call. Trimming removed 1 base at V and 8 bases at J, with 8 bases between. CDR1 KGHSH and CDR2 LQKENI come from the germline V gene. The CDR3 runs 12 residues. The CDR3 loop is CASSPQSEGYTF. As DNA, the CDR3 is TGTGCCAGCTCACCACAGTCGGAGGGCTACACCTTC. The full variable domain, rest sourced from reference TRBV18 and TRBJ1-2, is NAGVMQNPRHLVRRRGQEARLRCSPMKGHSHVYWYRQLPEEGLKFMVYLQKENIIDESGMPKERFSAEFPKEGPSILRIQQVVRGDSAAYFCASSPQSEGYTFGSGTRLTVV.

The chain recombines TRBV10-3 with TRBJ2-1; TRBD1 matches 7 bases. From germline, CDR1 is ENHRY and CDR2 SYGVKD. The CDR3 sequence is 18 residues long. V lost 2 bases to trimming and J lost 6 bases; unmatched junction nucleotides: 16. The CDR3 is CAISETSIQGLLANEQFF. CDR3 nucleotides: TGTGCCATCAGTGAGACCTCGATACAGGGGCTGCTGGCCAATGAGCAGTTCTTC.

This sequence joins TRBV7-9 and TRBJ2-5, with 11 bases matching TRBD1. V lost 4 bases to trimming and J lost 3 bases; unmatched junction nucleotides: 1. Per germline, CDR1 SEHNR and CDR2 FQNEAQ (reference sequence). The CDR3 runs 14 residues. CDR3 DNA sequence: TGTGCCAGCAGCTGGGGACAGGGGGAAGAGACCCAGTACTTC. This sequence encodes CASSWGQGEETQYF.

The chain couples TRBV28 to TRBJ2-3, with 12 positions matching TRBD2. The CDR3 spans 20 residues. Germline loops: CDR1 MDHEN, CDR2 SYDVKM. V trimming: 4 bases; J trimming: 3 bases; junction bases outside the gene matches: 17. CDR3 sequence (DNA): TGTGCCAGCAGTTGGGGTAGGTTCCGACTAGCGGGAGAGGCGACAGATACGCAGTATTTT. This gives the protein CASSWGRFRLAGEATDTQYF.

The chain links TRBV30 to TRBJ2-4, with 7 nucleotides matching TRBD2. V shed 3 bases and J 7 bases; nucleotides not matched to a gene: 9. The CDR3 loop spans 14 amino acids. CDR1 and CDR2 (germline): GTSNPN, SVGIG (reference sequence). DNA for the CDR3: TGTGCCTGGAGCCACGGACTAGGTGGGAACATTCAGTACTTC. Protein product: CAWSHGLGGNIQYF. The entire variable domain, with the rest obtained from reference TRBV30 and TRBJ2-4, is as follows: SQTIHQWPATLVQPVGSPLSLECTVEGTSNPNLYWYRQAAGRGLQLLFYSVGIGQISSEVPQNLSASRPQDRQFILSSKKLLLSDSGFYLCAWSHGLGGNIQYFGAGTRLSVL.

The chain is built from TRBV28 and TRBJ2-4, with D possibly being TRBD2 (5 bases). This CDR3 is built from 18 residues. CDR1 MDHEN and CDR2 SYDVKM come from the germline V gene. Trimming cost V 6 bases and J 1 base, with 22 bases left between them. CDR3 sequence: CASSPNSALRGAKNIQYF. DNA of the CDR3: TGTGCCAGCAGCCCCAACTCGGCCCTTCGCGGGGCCAAAAACATTCAGTACTTC.

This clone has more than one count but fewer than ten. Here the CDR3 DNA reads TGTGCCAGCAGCTTCGGTTCTGGGCTAGCGGGATTTGATACGCAGTATTTT. Amino acid sequence: CASSFGSGLAGFDTQYF. The chain joins TRBV13 to TRBJ2-3, with 9 nucleotides matching TRBD2. This CDR3 is 17 amino acids long. Germline-derived CDR1 and CDR2 are PRHDT and FYEKMQ (reference sequence). Losses at the gene ends were 3 bases for V and 6 bases for J; bases not matched to a gene: 13. The full variable domain, its missing parts supplied by reference TRBV13 and TRBJ2-3, is AAGVIQSPRHLIKEKRETATLKCYPIPRHDTVYWYQQGPGQDPQFLISFYEKMQSDKGSIPDRFSAQQFSDYHSELNMSSLELGDSALYFCASSFGSGLAGFDTQYFGPGTRLTVL.

The chain recombines TRBV7-9 with TRBJ1-3; D is undetermined. The length of the CDR3 is 12 residues. CDR1 and CDR2 (germline): SEHNR, FQNEAQ (reference sequence). Trimming removed 1 base from V and 8 bases from J, with 6 bases in between. The CDR3 coding sequence is TGTGCCAGCAGCTTAGACCGGGACACCATATATTTT. Protein: CASSLDRDTIYF.

This clone appeared a few times. V is TRBV4-2 and J is TRBJ1-4, with a weak D call TRBD1 (6 bases). The V and J ends lost 2 bases and 5 bases respectively, with 21 bases between them. The germline CDR1 and CDR2 sequences are LGHNA and YNFKEQ. This CDR3 is 18 amino acids long. The CDR3 loop is CASSQRIRGSDGNEKLFF. In DNA, the CDR3 is TGTGCCAGCAGCCAACGTATCAGGGGATCGGATGGAAATGAAAAACTGTTTTTT.

The V and J genes are TRBV19 and TRBJ1-2; 8 nucleotides align to TRBD1. This CDR3 comprises 15 residues. Unmatched junction bases numbered 8, after V lost 5 bases and J lost 3 bases. Germline values: CDR1 LNHDA, CDR2 SQIVND (reference sequence). The CDR3 here is CASSPSSGGDYGYTF. CDR3 in DNA: TGTGCCAGTAGTCCCTCCTCAGGGGGCGACTATGGCTACACCTTC.